This T cell receptor (beta chain) was recovered during a study of T cells expressing NK-cell markers. A 5'RACE template switching approach incorporating UMIs was used to make TCR beta cDNA. After re-calling the 5' RACE reads, TCRdb lists one entry per CDR3 protein, DNA absent. In total, the table holds over 150,000 distinct CDR3 sequences. CDR1 and CDR2 (germline): SNHLY, FYNNEI. The CDR3 sequence is 13 residues long. What was sequenced was blood T cells: a sorted CD56 or NKG2C T cell subset, CD4+ or CD8+ T cells, or bulk PBMC T cells (not recorded which). J is TRBJ1-1 and V is TRBV2. The clonotype was recovered from a woman between 50 and 59 years old in good health. The CDR3 spells CASSRVLNTEAFF.